This T cell receptor beta chain was recorded in a study of early T cells in non-severe SARS-CoV-2 infection. Whole-study context: Bulk RNA from unsorted whole blood was sequenced; chains were unpaired.

The germline gives CDR1 SGHVS, CDR2 FNYEAQ. V lost 1 base, J lost 0 bases, and 8 bases stayed unmatched. CDR3 size: 18 residues. Researchers tagged individual cDNA molecules with unique molecular identifiers. Each CDR3 protein is one row after TCRdb ran MiXCR on the 5' RACE reads. The profile shows nearly 60,000 distinct CDR3 sequences, about 13% of them singletons. The table lists this clonotype with many counts. This receptor was taken from an adult who was a healthcare worker with PCR-confirmed SARS-CoV-2 infection or an uninfected control (not recorded which). The V and J genes are TRBV7-6 and TRBJ2-1; 8 positions match TRBD2. What was sequenced was whole blood. The CDR3 protein is CASSLGVSSGVSYNEQFF. CDR3 sequence (DNA): TGTGCCAGCAGCTTAGGCGTGAGTAGCGGGGTCTCCTACAATGAGCAGTTCTTC.